One and the same sample provided the 11 T cell receptor beta chains below, sequenced in a study of OX40 agonist ivuxolimab in advanced cancers. Profiled with immunoSEQ multiplex PCR; TCRdb holds only in-frame clones, not every one. The data contain 25,000 to 30,000 clones, roughly 83% of them singletons. The sample in question was CD4+ or CD8+ T cells sorted from blood, obtained in a trial of the OX40 agonist ivuxolimab. Every receptor here comes from an adult with an advanced solid tumor such as melanoma, head and neck, liver or kidney cancer.

The chain has TRBV6-6 and TRBJ2-5, with D perhaps matching TRBD1 (5 bases). V lost 2 bases, J lost 5 bases, and 12 bases lay in between. This CDR3 is 14 amino acids long. Germline CDR1 and CDR2: MNHNY and SVGAGI (reference sequence). CDR3 loop: CASSYTAGKETQYF. The CDR3 coding sequence is TGTGCCAGCAGTTACACGGCAGGGAAGGAGACCCAGTACTTC.

The chain employs TRBV19 and TRBJ2-2, with D uncertain. This CDR3 is built from 14 residues. Trimming removed 6 bases from V and 4 bases from J, with 12 bases in between. Germline V lookup: CDR1 LNHDA, CDR2 SQIVND (reference sequence). CDR3: CASRTWTVTGELFF. The CDR3 DNA reads as TGTGCCAGTAGGACTTGGACGGTCACCGGGGAGCTGTTTTTT.

This rearrangement joins TRBV28 to TRBJ1-2; 8 bases align to TRBD1. This CDR3 is built from 16 residues. The V segment lost 2 bases and the J segment 2 bases; nucleotides outside the gene matches: 7. CDR1 and CDR2 from the germline V gene are MDHEN and SYDVKM. DNA of the CDR3: TGTGCCAGCAGTTTAATCCCAGGGGGCGAAAACTATGGCTACACCTTC. It encodes CASSLIPGGENYGYTF.

The chain joins TRBV2 to TRBJ2-3; TRBD2 is a possible D gene (5 bases). The CDR3 contains 15 residues. The germline gives CDR1 SNHLY, CDR2 FYNNEI. Trimming removed 2 bases at V and 2 bases at J, with 11 bases between. This CDR3 is CASSESGADTDTQYF. As DNA, the CDR3 is TGTGCCAGCAGTGAAAGCGGAGCAGACACAGATACGCAGTATTTT.

The chain combines TRBV27 with TRBJ1-1; D gene ambiguous. The CDR3 is 13 amino acids. The V gene lost 2 bases and the J gene lost 2 bases, with 6 bases spanning the gap. CDR1 is MNHEY, CDR2 SMNVEV, per germline (reference sequence). CDR3 DNA sequence: TGTGCCAGCAGTTTAGGAGGTAACACTGAAGCTTTCTTT. This translates into CASSLGGNTEAFF.

The V and J genes are TRBV27 and TRBJ2-7; D may be TRBD1 or TRBD2 (5 bases each). The germline gives CDR1 MNHEY, CDR2 SMNVEV (reference sequence). This CDR3 is 15 amino acids long. Trimming shortened V by 5 bases and J by 4 bases, and 18 bases separated the two germline ends. CDR3 protein: CASSLQGPIPYEQYF. In DNA, the CDR3 is TGTGCCAGCAGTCTTCAGGGACCAATACCATACGAGCAGTACTTC.

This sequence joins TRBV5-1 and TRBJ1-1; TRBD1 might be the D (6 bases). The ends were cut back, 4 bases at V and 5 bases at J, with 12 bases in the middle. Germline V gene sequence: CDR1 SGHRS, CDR2 YFSETQ. The CDR3 is 13 amino acids. CDR3 in amino acids: CASSLPRGTEAFF. As DNA, the CDR3 is TGCGCCAGCAGCCTCCCCAGGGGTACTGAAGCTTTCTTT.

The chain combines TRBV27 with TRBJ1-3; D call uncertain. The CDR3 sequence is 13 residues long. In germline, CDR1 is MNHEY, CDR2 SMNVEV (reference sequence). Between the trimmed V and J ends, which lost 0 bases and 4 bases, there was a span of 4 bases. The CDR3 spells CASSLSLGNTIYF. The CDR3 DNA is TGTGCCAGCAGTTTATCATTAGGAAACACCATATATTTT.

The rearrangement uses TRBV5-6 and TRBJ2-1, with 11 bases identical to TRBD2. CDR3 length equals 14 residues. Germline V gives CDR1 SGHDT, CDR2 YYEEEE. The J segment lost 9 bases and the V segment lost 0 bases, leaving 2 bases of the junction unmatched. The CDR3 reads CASSLDLAGGEQFF. CDR3 nucleotides: TGTGCCAGCAGCTTGGACCTAGCGGGAGGTGAGCAGTTCTTC.

The CDR3 sequence is CASSLGGGPSPLHF. Written as DNA, the CDR3 is TGTGCCAGCAGCCTCGGGGGGGGGCCTTCACCCCTCCACTTT. The chain is built from TRBV6-5 and TRBJ1-6, with D perhaps TRBD1 (6 bases). This CDR3 is built from 14 residues. The V gene lost 6 bases and the J gene lost 9 bases, with 15 bases spanning the gap. CDR1 and CDR2 (germline): MNHEY, SVGAGI.

V is TRBV4-2 and J is TRBJ2-3; tentatively, D is TRBD2 (5 bases). The germline V gene encodes CDR1 LGHNA and CDR2 YNFKEQ. This CDR3 is 14 amino acids long. V dropped 4 bases and J dropped 4 bases, with 12 bases sitting between them. CDR3 nucleotides: TGTGCCAGCAGCCGACAAGAGGGAGCAGATACGCAGTATTTT. It yields the protein CASSRQEGADTQYF.